Presented here are 5 T cell receptor beta chains from one specimen sequenced in a study of blood T cell repertoires in COVID-19. Sequencing used immunoSEQ multiplex PCR; TCRdb keeps in-frame clones, though not all of them. This sample has 300,000 to 350,000 clones; roughly 90% occur once, and the top ten carry 3.9%. Sequencing input: peripheral blood. The receptor set was obtained from a woman between 55 and 75 years old with COVID-19, enrolled during active disease.

This chain links TRBV27 with TRBJ2-7; 10 nucleotides agree with TRBD1. Germline lookup yields CDR1 MNHEY and CDR2 SMNVEV (reference sequence). The junction had 9 bases not matched to a gene; V was cut back by 5 bases and J by 2 bases. CDR3 length equals 16 residues. Here the CDR3 reads CASSPRQGAPPYEQYF. In nucleotides, the CDR3 is TGTGCCAGCAGTCCTCGACAGGGGGCCCCACCCTACGAGCAGTACTTC.

On this clone itself: At one end the junction does not follow the germline gene, possibly because of a read error. The chain joins TRBV19 to TRBJ2-7; TRBD1 might be the D (5 bases). The CDR3 spans 14 residues. Germline lookup yields CDR1 LNHDA and CDR2 SQIVND (reference sequence). CDR3 region: CASTIQASSYEQYF. CDR3 coding DNA: TGTGCCAGTACTATACAGGCTTCCTCCTACGAGCAGTACTTC.

This clone came up a few times. The rearrangement links TRBV27 to TRBJ1-1; D not resolved. Trimming shortened V by 8 bases and J by 4 bases, and 14 bases separated the two germline ends. Germline V CDR1 and CDR2: MNHEY, SMNVEV (reference sequence). This CDR3 is 13 amino acids long. Here the CDR3 reads CASGGFGGTEAFF. In DNA form, the CDR3 reads TGTGCCAGCGGAGGATTCGGCGGCACTGAAGCTTTCTTT.

This clone appeared a single time. The genes are TRBV2 and TRBJ1-2; D remains ambiguous. Germline CDR1 reads SNHLY; CDR2 reads FYNNEI. Trimming took off 3 bases at V and 4 bases at J, with 12 bases between the two ends. This CDR3 contains 14 residues. The CDR3 here is CASSESGTGYGYTF. CDR3 bases: TGTGCCAGCAGTGAGTCGGGTACCGGCTATGGCTACACCTTC.

This clone was detected only a few times. The rearrangement joins TRBV6-6 to TRBJ1-2, with D unresolved. This CDR3 comprises 15 residues. CDR1 MNHNY and CDR2 SVGAGI come from the germline V gene (reference sequence). V lost 4 bases and J 4 bases, leaving 16 bases between the germline ends. CDR3 sequence (DNA): TGTGCCAGCAGTTTAAGTACTGGTGTTGGCTATGGCTACACCTTC. Residues: CASSLSTGVGYGYTF.